These T cell receptor beta chains were read from a single sample in a study of shared clonotypes between healthy human individuals. The method was immunoSEQ multiplex PCR; TCRdb's version includes in-frame clones alone and lacks a portion of them. The repertoire holds roughly 1 million clones, with roughly 80% as singletons. Input material: memory CD4+ T cells sorted from blood. The origin of the receptors is a man aged 18 to 35 in good health. Each CDR3 is given with its conserved first and last residue. The D gene is left open where the match is weak.

d_gene	v_gene	j_gene	CDR3aa
.	TRBV6-6	TRBJ1-6	CASSYSNSPLHF
.	TRBV10-2	TRBJ1-1	CASSESTLGNTEAFF
TRBD1	TRBV5-1	TRBJ1-1	CASSWDSTLAFF
.	TRBV19	TRBJ2-7	CASSILYGSSYEQYF
.	TRBV4-3	TRBJ2-1	CASSQEVGFYNEQFF
.	TRBV27	TRBJ2-4	CASRGDGKNIQYF
TRBD1	TRBV6-6	TRBJ2-5	CASIHRGRETQYF
.	TRBV7-3	TRBJ2-2	CASSPMGLTGELFF
TRBD1	TRBV7-9	TRBJ1-6	CASSIGDRGGNSPLHF
TRBD2	TRBV7-7	TRBJ2-1	CASSRGGVDEQFF
.	TRBV10-3	TRBJ2-3	CASVGQVTDTQYF
.	TRBV15	TRBJ2-5	CATSRAPGGRGTETQYF
TRBD2	TRBV9	TRBJ2-1	CASSVVVGRVDEQFF
.	TRBV18	TRBJ1-3	CASSRYGADENTIYF
.	TRBV5-6	TRBJ2-2	CASSYQPNTGELFF
TRBD2	TRBV11-1	TRBJ2-3	CASSLREASGADTQYF
.	TRBV15	TRBJ1-1	CATSRDPGVDTEAFF
.	TRBV11-2	TRBJ2-3	CASSFSGGGDTQYF
.	TRBV19	TRBJ1-1	CASSMREVNTEAFF
.	TRBV4-3	TRBJ2-7	CASSQESGVEYEQYF
TRBD1	TRBV7-2	TRBJ1-2	CASFWGQGLSSYGYTF
.	TRBV7-9	TRBJ1-2	CASSPGHYEGYTF
.	TRBV7-2	TRBJ2-2	CASSQGGTNTGELFF
TRBD1	TRBV5-1	TRBJ2-7	CASSFRSGGMYEQYF
TRBD1	TRBV7-2	TRBJ1-2	CASSPYRGPDYGYTF
TRBD1	TRBV7-9	TRBJ2-5	CASSPTGLQETQYF
.	TRBV6-6	TRBJ2-2	CASSYGNAGELFF
TRBD1	TRBV5-1	TRBJ2-7	CASSLEGAGPYSYEQYF
.	TRBV11-3	TRBJ2-3	CASSLGAGSTDTQYF
TRBD2	TRBV9	TRBJ2-7	CASSSKSGGAYEQYF
TRBD1	TRBV27	TRBJ1-1	CASTMAGQEKAFF
.	TRBV27	TRBJ1-2	CASSLSGRVLYGYTF
.	TRBV7-2	TRBJ2-7	CASSPRDFSYEQYF
TRBD2	TRBV5-1	TRBJ2-5	CASSLAGGRETQYF
TRBD1	TRBV30	TRBJ2-2	CAWSVGTGYTGELFF
.	TRBV4-1	TRBJ1-4	CASSLDGSTNEKLFF
TRBD1	TRBV6-1	TRBJ2-7	CASTPTGRGQYF
.	TRBV6-1	TRBJ2-1	CASSEQPRNEQFF
.	TRBV10-1	TRBJ1-6	CASSESRESPLHF
.	TRBV27	TRBJ1-1	CASSSNRDRYTEAFF
.	TRBV21-1	TRBJ1-4	CASSPRGGEKLFF
TRBD2	TRBV12-5	TRBJ2-2	CASGPGTSGYTGELFF
.	TRBV5-6	TRBJ1-1	CASSLGAQNTEAFF
.	TRBV28	TRBJ2-5	CASSRGGAGQETQYF
.	TRBV9	TRBJ1-4	CASSVAAGFNEKLFF